This paragraph reports one T cell receptor beta chain. Its antigen is not identified. The PCR employed 60 Vbeta primers together with 13 Jbeta primers. The data were produced by immunoSEQ multiplex PCR, yet TCRdb's version contains in-frame clones alone and is incomplete. This sample has 100,000 to 150,000 clones; 70% to 80% occur once, and the top ten carry 1.9%. The data derive from a study of cytomegalovirus exposure and HLA in healthy donors. Broader study findings: In a later analysis, TCR beta V- and J-gene trimming showed a link to a missense DCLRE1C variant. In a later analysis, compared with equally common non-associated chains, HLA-associated beta chains were more expanded.

Sequencing was performed on PBMCs. This clonotype was obtained from a man aged 50 to 60 in good health and CMV-seronegative.

The CDR3 sequence is CASSIRQGAGTGELFF. The CDR3, as DNA: TGTGCCAGCAGCATCCGACAGGGGGCGGGGACCGGGGAGCTGTTTTTT. V usage is TRBV7-9 and J usage is TRBJ2-2, with TRBD1 identical over 10 bases. V lost 5 bases, J lost 5 bases, and 8 bases stayed unmatched. CDR3 length: 16 residues. Per the germline V gene, CDR1 is SEHNR and CDR2 is FQNEAQ (reference sequence).